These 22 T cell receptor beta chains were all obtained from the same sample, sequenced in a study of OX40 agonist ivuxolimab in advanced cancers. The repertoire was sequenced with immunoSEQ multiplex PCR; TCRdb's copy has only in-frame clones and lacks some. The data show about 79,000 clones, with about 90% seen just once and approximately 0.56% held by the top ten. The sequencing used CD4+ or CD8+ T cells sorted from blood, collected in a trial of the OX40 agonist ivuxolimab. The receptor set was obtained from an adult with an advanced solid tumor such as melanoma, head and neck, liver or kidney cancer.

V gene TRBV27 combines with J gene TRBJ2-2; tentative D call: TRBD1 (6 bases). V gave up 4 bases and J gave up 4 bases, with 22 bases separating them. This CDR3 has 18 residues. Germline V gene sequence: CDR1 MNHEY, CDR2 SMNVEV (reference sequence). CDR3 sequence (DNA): TGTGCCAGCAGTTACACCGTCCGGGACACCCGAGGCACCGGGGAGCTGTTTTTT. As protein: CASSYTVRDTRGTGELFF.

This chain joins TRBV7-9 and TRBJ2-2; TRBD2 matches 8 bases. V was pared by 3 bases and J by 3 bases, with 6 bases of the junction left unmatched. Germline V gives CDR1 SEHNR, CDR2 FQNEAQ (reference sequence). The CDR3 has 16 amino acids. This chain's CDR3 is CASSFSSGYDTGELFF. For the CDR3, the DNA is TGTGCCAGCAGCTTCTCTAGCGGGTATGACACCGGGGAGCTGTTTTTT.

The CDR3 protein is CASSLGTGRVLTF. The CDR3 coding sequence is TGTGCCAGCAGCTTAGGGACAGGGCGCGTCCTGACTTTC. The rearrangement uses TRBV7-9 and TRBJ2-6; 8 bases fit TRBD1. The CDR3 length is 13 residues. V dropped 1 base and J dropped 12; count of bases not matched to a gene: 2. Per the germline V gene, CDR1 is SEHNR and CDR2 is FQNEAQ (reference sequence).

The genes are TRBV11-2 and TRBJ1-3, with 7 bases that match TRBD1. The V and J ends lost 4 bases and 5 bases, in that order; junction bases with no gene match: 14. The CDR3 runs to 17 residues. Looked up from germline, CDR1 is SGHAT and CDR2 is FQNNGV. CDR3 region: CASSYATGWFPRNTIYF. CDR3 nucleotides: TGTGCCAGCAGCTACGCGACAGGGTGGTTTCCTAGAAACACCATATATTTT.

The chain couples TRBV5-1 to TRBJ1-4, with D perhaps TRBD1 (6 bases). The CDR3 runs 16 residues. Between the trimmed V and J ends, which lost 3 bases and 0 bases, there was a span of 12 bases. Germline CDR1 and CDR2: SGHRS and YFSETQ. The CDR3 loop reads CASSSQGHPTNEKLFF. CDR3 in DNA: TGCGCCAGCAGCTCACAGGGTCACCCAACTAATGAAAAACTGTTTTTT.

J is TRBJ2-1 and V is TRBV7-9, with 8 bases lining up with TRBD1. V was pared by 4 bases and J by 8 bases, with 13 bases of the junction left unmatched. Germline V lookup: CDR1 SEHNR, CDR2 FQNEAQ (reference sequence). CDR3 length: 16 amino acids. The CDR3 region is CASSSFDRTGSDEQFF. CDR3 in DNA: TGTGCCAGCAGCTCCTTTGATCGGACAGGGTCCGATGAGCAGTTCTTC.

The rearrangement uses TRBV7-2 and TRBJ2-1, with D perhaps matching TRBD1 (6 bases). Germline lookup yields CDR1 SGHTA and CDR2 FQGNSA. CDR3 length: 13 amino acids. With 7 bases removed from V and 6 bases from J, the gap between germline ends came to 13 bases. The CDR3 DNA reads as TGTGCCAGCACCCAGGGGACCGCCAATGAGCAGTTCTTC. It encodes CASTQGTANEQFF.

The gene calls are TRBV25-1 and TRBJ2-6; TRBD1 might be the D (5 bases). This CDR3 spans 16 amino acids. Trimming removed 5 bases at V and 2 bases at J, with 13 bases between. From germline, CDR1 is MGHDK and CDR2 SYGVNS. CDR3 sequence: CASSTPQGAGANVLTF. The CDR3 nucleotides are TGTGCCAGCAGTACCCCTCAGGGTGCTGGGGCCAACGTCCTGACTTTC. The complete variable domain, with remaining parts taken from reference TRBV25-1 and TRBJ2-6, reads EADIYQTPRYLVIGTGKKITLECSQTMGHDKMYWYQQDPGMELHLIHYSYGVNSTEKGDLSSESTVSRIRTEHFPLTLESARPSHTSQYLCASSTPQGAGANVLTFGAGSRLTVL.

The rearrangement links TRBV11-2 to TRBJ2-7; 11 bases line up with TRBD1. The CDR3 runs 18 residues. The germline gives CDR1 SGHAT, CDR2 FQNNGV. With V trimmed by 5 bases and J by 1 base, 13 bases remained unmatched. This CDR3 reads CASSTPGTGGDWSYEQYF. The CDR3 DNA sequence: TGTGCCAGCAGCACCCCCGGGACAGGGGGGGACTGGTCCTACGAGCAGTACTTC.

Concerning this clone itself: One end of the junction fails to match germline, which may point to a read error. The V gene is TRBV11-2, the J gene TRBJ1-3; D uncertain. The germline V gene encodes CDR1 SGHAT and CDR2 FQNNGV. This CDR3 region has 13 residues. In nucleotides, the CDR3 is TGTGCCAGCAGTTTAGACTCTGGAAACACCATATATTTT. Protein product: CASSLDSGNTIYF.

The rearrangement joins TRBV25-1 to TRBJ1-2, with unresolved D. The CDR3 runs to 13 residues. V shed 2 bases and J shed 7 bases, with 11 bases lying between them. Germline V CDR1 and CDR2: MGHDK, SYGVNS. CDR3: CASSELDGLGYTF. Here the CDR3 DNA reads TGTGCCAGCAGTGAACTGGATGGTCTTGGCTACACCTTC.

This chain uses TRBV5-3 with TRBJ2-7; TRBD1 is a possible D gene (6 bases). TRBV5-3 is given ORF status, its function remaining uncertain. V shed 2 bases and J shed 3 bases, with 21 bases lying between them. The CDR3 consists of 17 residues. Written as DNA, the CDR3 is TGTGCCAGAAGCTTACCCCTCGGACAGCCAAACAGCTACGAGCAGTACTTC. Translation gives CARSLPLGQPNSYEQYF.

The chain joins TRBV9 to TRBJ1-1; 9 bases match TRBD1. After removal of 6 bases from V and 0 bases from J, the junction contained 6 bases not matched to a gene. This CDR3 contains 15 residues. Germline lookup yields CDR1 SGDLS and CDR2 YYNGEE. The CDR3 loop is CASTKDRGMNTEAFF. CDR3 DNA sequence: TGTGCCAGCACAAAGGACAGGGGCATGAACACTGAAGCTTTCTTT.

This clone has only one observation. The CDR3 spells CASSLGRSDEKLFF. The CDR3 bases are TGTGCCAGCAGCTTGGGTCGGTCTGATGAAAAACTGTTTTTT. The rearrangement joins TRBV11-3 to TRBJ1-4, with unresolved D. The length of the CDR3 is 14 residues. V was pared by 3 bases and J by 6 bases, with 11 bases between. CDR1 is SGHNT, CDR2 YENEEA, per germline.

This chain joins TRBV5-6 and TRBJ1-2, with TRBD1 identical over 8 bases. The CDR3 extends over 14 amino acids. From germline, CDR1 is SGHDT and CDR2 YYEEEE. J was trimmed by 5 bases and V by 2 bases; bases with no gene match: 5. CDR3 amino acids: CASSFRTGIYGYTF. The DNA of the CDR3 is TGTGCCAGCAGCTTCAGGACAGGGATTTATGGCTACACCTTC.

In DNA form, the CDR3 reads TGTGCCAGCAGCTTAACTAGCTTGTATACGCAGTATTTT. Translation: CASSLTSLYTQYF. The V call is TRBV7-9, the J call TRBJ2-3, with a weak D call TRBD2 (6 bases). In germline, CDR1 is SEHNR, CDR2 FQNEAQ (reference sequence). The V end was cut by 2 bases, the J end by 7 bases, with 10 bases between. The CDR3 runs to 13 residues.

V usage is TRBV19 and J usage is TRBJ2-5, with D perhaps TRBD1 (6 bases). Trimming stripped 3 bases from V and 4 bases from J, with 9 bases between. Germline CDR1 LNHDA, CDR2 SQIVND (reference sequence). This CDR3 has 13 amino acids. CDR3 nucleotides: TGTGCCAGTAGTATCAGGGGTTCAGAGACCCAGTACTTC. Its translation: CASSIRGSETQYF.

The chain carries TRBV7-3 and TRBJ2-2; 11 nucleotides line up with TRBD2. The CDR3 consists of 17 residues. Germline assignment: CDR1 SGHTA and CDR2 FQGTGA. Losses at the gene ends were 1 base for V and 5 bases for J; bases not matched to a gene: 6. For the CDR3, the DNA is TGTGCCAGCAGCTTAAAGTGGGGACTAGCGGAAACCGGGGAGCTGTTTTTT. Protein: CASSLKWGLAETGELFF.

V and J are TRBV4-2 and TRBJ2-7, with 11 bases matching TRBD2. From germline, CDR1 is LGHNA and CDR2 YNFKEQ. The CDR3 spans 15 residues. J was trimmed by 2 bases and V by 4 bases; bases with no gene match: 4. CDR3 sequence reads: CASSPTSGSPYEQYF. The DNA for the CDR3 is TGTGCCAGCAGCCCAACTAGCGGGAGCCCCTACGAGCAGTACTTC.

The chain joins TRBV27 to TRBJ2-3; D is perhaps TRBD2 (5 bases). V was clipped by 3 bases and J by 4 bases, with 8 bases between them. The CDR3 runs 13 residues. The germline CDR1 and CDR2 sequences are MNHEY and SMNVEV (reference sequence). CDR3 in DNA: TGTGCCAGCAGTTTGTGGGAGTCAGATACGCAGTATTTT. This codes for CASSLWESDTQYF.

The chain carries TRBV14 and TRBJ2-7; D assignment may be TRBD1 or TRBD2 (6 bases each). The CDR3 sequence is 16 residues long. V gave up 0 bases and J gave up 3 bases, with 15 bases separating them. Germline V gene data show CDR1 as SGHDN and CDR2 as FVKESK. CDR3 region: CASSQDRGRPDYEQYF. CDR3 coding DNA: TGTGCCAGCAGCCAAGATCGGGGGCGTCCGGACTACGAGCAGTACTTC.

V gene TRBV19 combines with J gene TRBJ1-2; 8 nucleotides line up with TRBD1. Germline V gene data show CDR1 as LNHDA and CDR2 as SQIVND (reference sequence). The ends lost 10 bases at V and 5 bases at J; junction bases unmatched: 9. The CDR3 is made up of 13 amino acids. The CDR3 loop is CATERTGPYGYTF. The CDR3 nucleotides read TGTGCCACCGAACGGACAGGGCCTTATGGCTACACCTTC.